This T cell receptor beta chain was sequenced for a study of T cells after posttransplantation cyclophosphamide. Germline values: CDR1 SGHNT, CDR2 YYREEE (reference sequence). The CDR3 has 16 residues. Trimming removed 0 bases from V and 0 bases from J; junction bases left unmatched: 1. There are many counts of this clone. TCRdb keeps only in-frame clones here, not all; method: immunoSEQ multiplex PCR. The sample presents approximately 27,000 clones, none singletons. The sample was PBMCs. The chain carries TRBV5-4 and TRBJ2-3, with 10 bases fitting TRBD1. The sequence came from a man between 50 and 59 years old in good health, CMV-negative, and a related stem cell transplant donor. The CDR3 is CASSLGGQGSTDTQYF. The CDR3 nucleotides are TGTGCCAGCAGCTTGGGGGGACAGGGGAGCACAGATACGCAGTATTTT.